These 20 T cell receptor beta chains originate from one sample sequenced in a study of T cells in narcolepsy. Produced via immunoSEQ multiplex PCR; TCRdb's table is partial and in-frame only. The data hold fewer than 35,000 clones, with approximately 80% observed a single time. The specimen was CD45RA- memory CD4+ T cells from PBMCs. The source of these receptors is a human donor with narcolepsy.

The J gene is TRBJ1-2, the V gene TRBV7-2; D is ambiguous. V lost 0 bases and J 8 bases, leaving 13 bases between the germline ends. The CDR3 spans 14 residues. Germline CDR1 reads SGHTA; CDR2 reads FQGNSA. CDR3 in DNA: TGTGCCAGCAGCTTAGCGGTTAGGGCCCGCGGCTACACCTTC. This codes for CASSLAVRARGYTF.

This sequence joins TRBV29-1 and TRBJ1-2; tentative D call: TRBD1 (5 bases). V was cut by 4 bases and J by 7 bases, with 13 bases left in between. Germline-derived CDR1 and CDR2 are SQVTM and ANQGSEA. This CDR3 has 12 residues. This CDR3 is CSVVGTRSGYTF. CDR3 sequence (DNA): TGCAGCGTTGTGGGGACTAGGAGTGGCTACACCTTC. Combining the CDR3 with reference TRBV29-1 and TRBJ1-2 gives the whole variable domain SAVISQKPSRDICQRGTSLTIQCQVDSQVTMMFWYRQQPGQSLTLIATANQGSEATYESGFVIDKFPISRPNLTFSTLTVSNMSPEDSSIYLCSVVGTRSGYTFGSGTRLTVV.

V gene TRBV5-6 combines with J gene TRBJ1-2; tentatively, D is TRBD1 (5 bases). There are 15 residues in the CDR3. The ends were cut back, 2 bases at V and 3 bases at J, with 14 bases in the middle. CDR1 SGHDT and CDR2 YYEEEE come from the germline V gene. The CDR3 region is CASSLYSRAYYGYTF. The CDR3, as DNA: TGTGCCAGCAGCTTATACAGCAGGGCTTACTATGGCTACACCTTC. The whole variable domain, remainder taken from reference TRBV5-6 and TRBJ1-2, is DAGVTQSPTHLIKTRGQQVTLRCSPKSGHDTVSWYQQALGQGPQFIFQYYEEEERQRGNFPDRFSGHQFPNYSSELNVNALLLGDSALYLCASSLYSRAYYGYTFGSGTRLTVV.

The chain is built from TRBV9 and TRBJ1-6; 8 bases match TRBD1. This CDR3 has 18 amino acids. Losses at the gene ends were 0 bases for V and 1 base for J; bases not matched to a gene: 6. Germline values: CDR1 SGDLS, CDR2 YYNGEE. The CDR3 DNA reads TGTGCCAGCAGCGTAGGGGGCAGGGGGCCTTCCTATAATTCACCCCTCCACTTT. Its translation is CASSVGGRGPSYNSPLHF.

The CDR3 sequence: CASSPANTQETQYF. As DNA, the CDR3 is TGTGCCAGCTCACCCGCGAACACCCAAGAGACCCAGTACTTC. This sequence joins TRBV18 and TRBJ2-5, with D unresolved. This CDR3 comprises 14 residues. Germline CDR1 reads KGHSH; CDR2 reads LQKENI. Trimming shortened V by 3 bases and J by 1 base, and 9 bases separated the two germline ends.

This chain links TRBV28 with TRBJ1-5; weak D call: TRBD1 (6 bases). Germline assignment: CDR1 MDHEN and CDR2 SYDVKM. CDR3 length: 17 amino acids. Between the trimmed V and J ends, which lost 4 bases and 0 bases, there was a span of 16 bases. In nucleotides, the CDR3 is TGTGCCAGCAGTTCCACCGAGGGGGGGGGTAGCAATCAGCCCCAGCATTTT. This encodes CASSSTEGGGSNQPQHF.

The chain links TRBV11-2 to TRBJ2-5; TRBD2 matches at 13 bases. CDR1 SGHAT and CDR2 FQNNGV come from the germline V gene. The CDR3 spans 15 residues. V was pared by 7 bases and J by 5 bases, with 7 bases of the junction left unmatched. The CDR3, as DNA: TGTGCCAGCACCACCGGACTAGCGGGGGCTGAGACCCAGTACTTC. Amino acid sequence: CASTTGLAGAETQYF.

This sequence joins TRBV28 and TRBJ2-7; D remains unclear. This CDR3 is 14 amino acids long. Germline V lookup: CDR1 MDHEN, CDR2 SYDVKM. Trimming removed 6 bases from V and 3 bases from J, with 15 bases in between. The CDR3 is CASRLGWTDYEQYF. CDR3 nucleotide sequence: TGTGCCAGCAGGTTGGGGTGGACCGACTACGAGCAGTACTTC.

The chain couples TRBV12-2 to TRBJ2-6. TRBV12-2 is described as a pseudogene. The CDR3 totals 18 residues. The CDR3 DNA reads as TGTGCAAGTCGCCAGTGGGTGACTCCCACAAAGTCGGGCCAACGTCTGACTTTC. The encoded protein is CASRQWVTPTKSGQRLTF.

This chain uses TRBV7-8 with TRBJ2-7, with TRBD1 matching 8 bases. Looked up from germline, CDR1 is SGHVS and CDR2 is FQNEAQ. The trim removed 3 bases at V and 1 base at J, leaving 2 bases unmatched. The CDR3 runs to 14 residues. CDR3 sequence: CASSLGDRSYEQYF. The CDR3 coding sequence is TGTGCCAGCAGCTTGGGGGACAGGTCCTACGAGCAGTACTTC.

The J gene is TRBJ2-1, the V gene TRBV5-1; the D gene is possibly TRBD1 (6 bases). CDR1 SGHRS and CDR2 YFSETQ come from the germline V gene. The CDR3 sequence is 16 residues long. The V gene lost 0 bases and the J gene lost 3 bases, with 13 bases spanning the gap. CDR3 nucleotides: TGCGCCAGCAGCTTGGATCCCGGCAGGGGCTACAATGAGCAGTTCTTC. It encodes CASSLDPGRGYNEQFF.

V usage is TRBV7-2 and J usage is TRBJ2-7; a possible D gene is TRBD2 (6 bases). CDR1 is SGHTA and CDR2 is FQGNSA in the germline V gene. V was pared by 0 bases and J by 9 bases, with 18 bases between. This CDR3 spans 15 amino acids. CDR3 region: CASSLAGGTHTRQYV. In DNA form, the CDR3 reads TGTGCCAGCAGCTTAGCCGGGGGAACTCATACGAGGCAGTACGTC.

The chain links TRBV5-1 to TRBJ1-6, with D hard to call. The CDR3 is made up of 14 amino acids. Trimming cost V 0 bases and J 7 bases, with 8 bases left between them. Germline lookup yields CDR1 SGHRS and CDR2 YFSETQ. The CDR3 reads CASSLGHGNSPLHF. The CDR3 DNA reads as TGCGCCAGCAGCTTGGGGCACGGGAATTCACCCCTCCACTTT.

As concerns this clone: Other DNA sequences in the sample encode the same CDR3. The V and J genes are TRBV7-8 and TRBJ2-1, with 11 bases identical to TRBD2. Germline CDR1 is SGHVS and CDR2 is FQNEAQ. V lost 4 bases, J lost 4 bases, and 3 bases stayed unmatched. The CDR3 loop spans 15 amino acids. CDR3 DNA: TGTGCCAGCAGCTATAGCGGGGGGGGGTACAATGAGCAGTTCTTC. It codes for CASSYSGGGYNEQFF.

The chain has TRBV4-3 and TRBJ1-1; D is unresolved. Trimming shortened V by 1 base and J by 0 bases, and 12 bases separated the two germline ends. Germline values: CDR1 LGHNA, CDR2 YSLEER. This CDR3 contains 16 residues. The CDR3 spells CASSQGARAVNTEAFF. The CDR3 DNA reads TGCGCCAGCAGCCAAGGAGCCCGGGCAGTGAACACTGAAGCTTTCTTT.

The CDR3 DNA reads as TGTGCCAGCAGCTTCAGGGGGCAAACTGAAGCTTTCTTT. Translating it yields CASSFRGQTEAFF. The rearrangement uses TRBV7-9 and TRBJ1-1; TRBD1 matches 8 bases. V lost 3 bases to trimming and J lost 5 bases; unmatched junction nucleotides: 2. CDR1 is SEHNR, CDR2 FQNEAQ, per germline (reference sequence). The CDR3 length is 13 residues.

The CDR3 coding sequence is TGCGCCAGCAGCTTGAACCAGGGCAGCACAGATACGCAGTATTTT. This sequence encodes CASSLNQGSTDTQYF. The V call is TRBV5-1, the J call TRBJ2-3; D possibly corresponds to TRBD1 (5 bases). Germline V gene sequence: CDR1 SGHRS, CDR2 YFSETQ. The V end was cut by 1 base, the J end by 0 bases, with 9 bases between. This CDR3 is 15 amino acids long.

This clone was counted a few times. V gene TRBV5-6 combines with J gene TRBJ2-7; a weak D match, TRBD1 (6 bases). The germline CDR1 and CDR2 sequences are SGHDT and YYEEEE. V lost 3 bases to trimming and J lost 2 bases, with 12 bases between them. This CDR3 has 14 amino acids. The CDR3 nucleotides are TGTGCCAGCAGCTCCCTAGGGACAACCTACGAGCAGTACGTC. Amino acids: CASSSLGTTYEQYV.

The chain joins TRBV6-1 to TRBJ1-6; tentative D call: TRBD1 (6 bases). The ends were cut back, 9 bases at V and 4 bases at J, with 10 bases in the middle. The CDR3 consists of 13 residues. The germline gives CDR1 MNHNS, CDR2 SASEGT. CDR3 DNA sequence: TGTGCCAGTCGGACAGTGTATAATTCACCCCTCCACTTT. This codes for CASRTVYNSPLHF.

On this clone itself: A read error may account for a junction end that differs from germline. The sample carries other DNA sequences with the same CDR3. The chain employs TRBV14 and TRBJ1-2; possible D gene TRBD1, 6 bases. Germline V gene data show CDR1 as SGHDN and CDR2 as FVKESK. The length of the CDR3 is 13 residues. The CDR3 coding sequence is TGCGCCAGCAGCCCTCATACAGGGAATGGCTACACCTTC. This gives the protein CASSPHTGNGYTF. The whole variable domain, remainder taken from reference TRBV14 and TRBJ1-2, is EAGVTQFPSHSVIEKGQTVTLRCDPISGHDNLYWYRRVMGKEIKFLLHFVKESKQDESGMPNNRFLAERTGGTYSTLKVQPAELEDSGVYFCASSPHTGNGYTFGSGTRLTVV.